This T cell receptor beta chain was captured by sequencing in a study of read filtering for tumor transcriptome and immune sequencing. The library was built from about 400 ng RNA with molecular barcoded adaptors for alpha/delta and beta/gamma chains. TCRdb redid the calling of the reads with MiXCR, one entry per CDR3 protein. Counted here are roughly 59,000 distinct CDR3 sequences, around a fifth occurring once; the ten biggest clones make up under 13%. This clonotype has only one observation. Germline values: CDR1 SNHLY, CDR2 FYNNEI. This CDR3 contains 15 residues. The V and J ends lost 5 bases and 9 bases respectively, with 22 bases between them.

The V and J genes are TRBV2 and TRBJ2-5; tentative D call: TRBD2 (7 bases). The sample comprised a population of CD138-negative cells sorted from bone marrow. This receptor was identified in a donor aged 40 or over with multiple myeloma. The CDR3 sequence: CASSMEGGGRGAQYF. The DNA of the CDR3 is TGTGCCAGCAGTATGGAGGGGGGGGGCCGCGGGGCCCAGTACTTC. Full variable domain (missing parts from reference TRBV2 and TRBJ2-5): EPEVTQTPSHQVTQMGQEVILRCVPISNHLYFYWYRQILGQKVEFLVSFYNNEISEKSEIFDDQFSVERPDGSNFTLKIRSTKLEDSAMYFCASSMEGGGRGAQYFGPGTRLLVL.